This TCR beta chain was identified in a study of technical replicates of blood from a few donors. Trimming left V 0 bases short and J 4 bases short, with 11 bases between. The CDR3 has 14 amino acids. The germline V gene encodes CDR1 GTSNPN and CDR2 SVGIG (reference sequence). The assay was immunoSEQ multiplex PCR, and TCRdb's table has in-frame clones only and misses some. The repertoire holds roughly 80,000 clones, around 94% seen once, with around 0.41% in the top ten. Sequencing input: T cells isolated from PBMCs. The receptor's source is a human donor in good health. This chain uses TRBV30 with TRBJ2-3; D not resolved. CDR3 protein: CAWSVSGFPDTQYF. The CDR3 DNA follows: TGTGCCTGGAGTGTTTCCGGGTTCCCAGATACGCAGTATTTT.